A selection of T cell receptor beta chains follows, all from one sample in a study of T cells in Graves' hyperthyroidism and ophthalmopathy. One entry per CDR3 protein results from TCRdb running MiXCR on the multiplex PCR reads. The repertoire holds about 400,000 distinct CDR3 sequences, with around 15% as singletons. The specimen was blood. These receptors came from a man between 50 and 59 years old with Graves' ophthalmopathy. The CDR3 runs from the conserved cysteine through the conserved F or W. The D gene is left open where the match is weak. Clone sizes are given selectively: once, few, many, or a class where the clone is expanded.

>TRBD1|TRBV29-1|TRBJ2-5|.
CSVEGQRQETQYF
TGCAGCGTTGAGGGACAGCGGCAAGAGACCCAGTACTTC
>TRBD2|TRBV12-3/TRBV12-4|TRBJ2-3|.
CASSSRTSGGTDTQYF
TGTGCCAGCAGTAGCCGGACTAGCGGGGGGACAGATACGCAGTATTTT
>.|TRBV19|TRBJ1-2|.
CASSRRQVYGYTF
TGTGCCAGTAGTAGAAGACAGGTCTATGGCTACACCTTC
>TRBD2|TRBV27|TRBJ2-1|.
CASSLGAGVINEQFF
TGTGCCAGCAGTTTGGGAGCGGGAGTTATAAATGAGCAGTTCTTC
>.|TRBV11-3|TRBJ2-3|many
CASSLDQGYTDTQYF
TGTGCCAGCAGCTTGGATCAAGGCTACACAGATACGCAGTATTTT
>TRBD2|TRBV7-3|TRBJ2-1|.
CASSQAQRTSVDNEQFF
TGTGCCAGCAGCCAAGCCCAAAGGACTAGCGTAGACAATGAGCAGTTCTTC
>.|TRBV29-1|TRBJ2-7|few
CSVVRANEQYF
TGCAGCGTTGTACGGGCGAACGAGCAGTACTTC
>.|TRBV19|TRBJ2-1|few
CASSTQGFNEQFF
TGTGCCAGTAGTACACAGGGTTTCAATGAGCAGTTCTTC
>.|TRBV6-1|TRBJ2-3|few
CASSVESTDTQYF
TGTGCCAGCAGCGTGGAGAGCACAGATACGCAGTATTTT
>.|TRBV20-1|TRBJ1-5|.
CSARDEAGLGGNQPQHF
TGCAGTGCTAGAGATGAAGCAGGCCTGGGAGGCAATCAGCCCCAGCATTTT
>.|TRBV27|TRBJ2-1|few
CASSLERPSSYNEQFF
TGTGCCAGCAGTTTGGAGCGGCCTAGCTCCTACAATGAGCAGTTCTTC
>.|TRBV7-2|TRBJ2-6|.
CASSPRDTGANVLTF
TGTGCCAGCAGTCCCAGGGATACTGGGGCCAACGTCCTGACTTTC
>.|TRBV28|TRBJ2-7|few
CASSSRPRQFLEQYF
TGTGCCAGCAGTTCCAGACCACGACAATTTCTCGAGCAGTACTTC
>TRBD2|TRBV24-1|TRBJ2-2|few
CATSSPRDYTNTGELFF
TGTGCCACCAGTTCCCCGCGGGACTATACGAACACCGGGGAGCTGTTTTTT
>.|TRBV2|TRBJ1-1|many
CASNAEQNTEAFF
TGTGCCAGCAATGCGGAACAGAACACTGAAGCTTTCTTT
>.|TRBV2|TRBJ2-3|many
CASRAGLESTDTQYF
TGTGCCAGCAGGGCGGGACTTGAGAGCACAGATACGCAGTATTTT
>TRBD2|TRBV12-3/TRBV12-4|TRBJ2-1|many
CASSLMMGGRAWNEQFF
TGTGCCAGCAGTTTAATGATGGGCGGGAGGGCCTGGAATGAGCAGTTCTTC
>TRBD1|TRBV11-1|TRBJ2-3|many
CASSLGDRGRGDTQYF
TGTGCCAGCAGCTTAGGGGACAGGGGGCGAGGAGATACGCAGTATTTT
>.|TRBV10-3|TRBJ2-1|many
CAITDGYNEQFF
TGTGCCATCACCGACGGTTACAATGAGCAGTTCTTC
>.|TRBV19|TRBJ1-4|few
CASSTVTHEKLFF
TGTGCCAGTTCGACAGTTACTCATGAAAAACTGTTTTTT
>TRBD1|TRBV28|TRBJ2-3|many
CASSSTGDRKLTDTQYF
TGTGCCAGCAGTTCCACCGGGGACAGAAAGCTCACAGATACGCAGTATTTT
>.|TRBV12-3/TRBV12-4|TRBJ2-2|few
CASSLGRATGELFF
TGTGCCAGCAGTTTAGGGAGAGCCACCGGGGAGCTGTTTTTT
>.|TRBV24-1|TRBJ2-5|few
CATSERQQETQYF
TGTGCCACCAGTGAAAGACAGCAAGAGACCCAGTACTTC
>.|TRBV5-6|TRBJ2-1|few
CASSRGAGGEQFF
TGTGCCAGCAGCCGGGGAGCGGGTGGTGAGCAGTTCTTC
>.|TRBV7-9|TRBJ1-2|many
CASSSVIGGGYGYTF
TGTGCCAGCAGCTCCGTTATCGGGGGGGGCTATGGCTACACCTTC
>.|TRBV30|TRBJ2-3|few
CAWGTNYGDTQYF
TGTGCCTGGGGAACCAACTACGGGGATACGCAGTATTTT
>.|TRBV5-5|TRBJ1-1|many
CASSLEAFF
TGTGCCAGCAGCTTAGAAGCTTTCTTT
>.|TRBV20-1|TRBJ2-4|many
CSAWGLSSSKNIQYF
TGCAGTGCTTGGGGTTTAAGTAGCTCCAAAAACATTCAGTACTTC
>TRBD1|TRBV12-3/TRBV12-4|TRBJ1-1|.
CASSLSPGGVNTEAFF
TGTGCCAGCAGTTTAAGTCCAGGGGGCGTGAACACTGAAGCTTTCTTT
>TRBD2|TRBV28|TRBJ2-5|.
CATRSGLAGQETQYF
TGTGCCACCCGGTCGGGACTAGCGGGTCAAGAGACCCAGTACTTC
>.|TRBV12-3/TRBV12-4|TRBJ1-5|.
CASSSGLTGQPQHF
TGTGCCAGCAGTTCCGGACTGACGGGGCAGCCCCAGCATTTT
>.|TRBV7-8|TRBJ2-3|many
CASSSRTGETQYF
TGTGCCAGCAGCTCACGGACCGGAGAGACGCAGTATTTT
>TRBD1|TRBV11-2|TRBJ1-2|many
CASSIGQGYGYTF
TGTGCCAGCAGCATCGGACAGGGCTATGGCTACACCTTC
>.|TRBV9|TRBJ2-3|many
CASSVVGGSTDTQYF
TGTGCCAGCAGCGTAGTCGGAGGGAGCACAGATACGCAGTATTTT
>TRBD2|TRBV5-1|TRBJ2-3|many
CASTGLAGGNTDTQYF
TGCGCCAGCACGGGACTAGCGGGAGGAAACACAGATACGCAGTATTTT
>.|TRBV6-1|TRBJ2-5|many
CASSELGRVWQETQYF
TGTGCCAGCAGTGAACTAGGCAGGGTTTGGCAAGAGACCCAGTACTTC
>TRBD2|TRBV20-1|TRBJ2-5|many
CSARDRASGETQYF
TGCAGTGCTAGAGATCGGGCTAGCGGGGAGACCCAGTACTTC
>TRBD2|TRBV6-1|TRBJ2-3|.
CASSDQIAGGTDTQYF
TGTGCCAGCAGTGATCAGATAGCGGGAGGCACAGATACGCAGTATTTT
>.|TRBV28|TRBJ2-7|.
CASSQGPGPYEQYF
TGTGCCAGCAGCCAAGGTCCGGGGCCCTACGAGCAGTACTTC
>TRBD1|TRBV11-2|TRBJ2-7|many
CASSPSDRDDEQYF
TGTGCCAGCAGCCCCTCCGACAGGGACGACGAGCAGTACTTC
>TRBD2|TRBV7-8|TRBJ2-3|.
CASSFLGGSSTDTQYF
TGTGCCAGCAGCTTCTTGGGCGGGAGCAGCACAGATACGCAGTATTTT